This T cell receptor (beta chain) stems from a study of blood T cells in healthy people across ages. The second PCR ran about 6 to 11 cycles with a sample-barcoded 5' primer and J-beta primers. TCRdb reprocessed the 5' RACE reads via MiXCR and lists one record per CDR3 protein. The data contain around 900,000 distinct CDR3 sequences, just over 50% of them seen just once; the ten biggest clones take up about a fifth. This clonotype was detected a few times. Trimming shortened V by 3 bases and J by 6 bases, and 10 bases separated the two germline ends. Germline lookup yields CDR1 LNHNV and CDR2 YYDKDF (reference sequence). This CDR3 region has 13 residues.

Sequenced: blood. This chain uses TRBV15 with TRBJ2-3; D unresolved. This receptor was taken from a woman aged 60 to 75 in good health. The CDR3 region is CATSSPFSDTQYF. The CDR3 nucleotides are TGTGCCACCAGCAGCCCCTTTAGCGATACGCAGTATTTT.